These 17 T cell receptor beta chains share one sample of origin, sequenced in a study of identical twins. TCRdb analysed the 5' RACE reads with MiXCR anew, one entry per CDR3 protein. There are more than 650,000 distinct CDR3 sequences in the sample; around 5.7% occur only once, and approximately 1.6% lies in the top ten. The source material was naive T cells sorted from blood. These receptors were collected from a man between 18 and 29 years old in good health.

In its sample, this clonotype was seen many times. The CDR3 nucleotides are TGTGCCAGCAGTCCTCTGGGAGCCAAAAACATTCAGTACTTC. Translated, it gives CASSPLGAKNIQYF. The rearrangement uses TRBV12-3 or TRBV12-4 and TRBJ2-4, with D uncertain. CDR3 size: 14 residues. V gave up 5 bases and J gave up 0 bases, with 8 bases separating them.

This clonotype was counted many times. The chain employs TRBV7-9 and TRBJ2-5; D possibly corresponds to TRBD1 (5 bases). The CDR3 spans 15 residues. Germline CDR1 SEHNR, CDR2 FQNEAQ (reference sequence). Between the trimmed V and J ends, which lost 4 bases and 5 bases, there was a span of 17 bases. CDR3 sequence reads: CASSSPFSGRETQYF. CDR3 nucleotide sequence: TGTGCCAGCAGCTCCCCCTTCTCAGGGCGGGAGACCCAGTACTTC.

DNA for the CDR3: TGTGCCATCAGAGCTGGACAGCCGAACACTGAAGCTTTCTTT. Its translation: CAIRAGQPNTEAFF. The chain joins TRBV10-3 to TRBJ1-1; TRBD1 is a possible D gene (6 bases). The germline CDR1 and CDR2 sequences are ENHRY and SYGVKD. V was shortened by 6 bases and J by 1 base, with 12 bases between the two germline ends. The CDR3 is 14 amino acids.

This clonotype occurred a few times. The rearrangement uses TRBV7-9 and TRBJ1-6, with 7 bases lining up with TRBD1. The CDR3 totals 15 residues. The J segment lost 6 bases and the V segment lost 4 bases, leaving 6 bases of the junction unmatched. The germline V gene has CDR1 SEHNR and CDR2 FQNEAQ (reference sequence). The CDR3 DNA reads TGTGCCAGCAGCTCAAGGGACAGCCGTAATTCACCCCTCCACTTT. It specifies CASSSRDSRNSPLHF.

The V gene is TRBV12-3 or TRBV12-4, the J gene TRBJ2-2; 9 bases align to TRBD2. The CDR3 spans 15 residues. J gave up 4 bases and V 6 bases, and 6 bases lay outside the gene matches. The CDR3 DNA follows: TGTGCCAGCAGGATTAGCGGGAGAGTCACCGGGGAGCTGTTTTTT. Translating it yields CASRISGRVTGELFF.

Notes on this clonotype: A read error may explain this, as a much larger clone is one base away. The genes are TRBV5-1 and TRBJ2-2, with D possibly TRBD1 on 6 matching bases. The CDR3 extends over 15 amino acids. V shed 6 bases and J shed 5 bases, with 17 bases lying between them. Germline CDR1 is SGHRS and CDR2 is YFSETQ. CDR3 nucleotides: TGCGCCAGCAACATACGGACAGACACGACCGGGGAGCTGTTTTTT. It yields the protein CASNIRTDTTGELFF.

This clonotype was picked up many times. The rearrangement links TRBV15 to TRBJ2-1, with 10 bases lining up with TRBD2. Trimming at V came to 0 bases and at J to 10 bases, leaving 12 bases not matched to a gene. The germline V gene has CDR1 LNHNV and CDR2 YYDKDF (reference sequence). CDR3 length: 17 amino acids. The CDR3 DNA reads TGTGCCACCAGCAGAGATAAGGTACTAGCGGGGACATACGAGCAGTTCTTC. Translated, it gives CATSRDKVLAGTYEQFF.

The sample holds many counts of this clonotype. V is TRBV7-8 and J is TRBJ2-1; D gene uncertain. Germline CDR1 SGHVS, CDR2 FQNEAQ. The V gene lost 0 bases and the J gene lost 9 bases, with 12 bases spanning the gap. The CDR3 sequence is 14 residues long. CDR3: CASSLAVAPTEQFF. The CDR3 DNA is TGTGCCAGCAGCTTAGCCGTGGCACCTACTGAGCAGTTCTTC.

This chain uses TRBV6-1 with TRBJ2-6; maybe TRBD2 (5 bases). The CDR3 is 14 amino acids. Germline CDR1 and CDR2: MNHNS and SASEGT. The V and J ends lost 8 bases and 2 bases respectively, with 10 bases between them. In DNA form, the CDR3 reads TGTGCCAGCGGACGGGGTACTGGGGCCAACGTCCTGACTTTC. Translating gives CASGRGTGANVLTF.

The V gene is TRBV7-9, the J gene TRBJ2-3; TRBD2 is a possible D gene (5 bases). This CDR3 has 13 amino acids. V lost 5 bases to trimming and J lost 5 bases, with 11 bases between them. Germline V lookup: CDR1 SEHNR, CDR2 FQNEAQ (reference sequence). Written as DNA, the CDR3 is TGTGCCAGCAGCAGACCGGGGATAGATACGCAGTATTTT. This encodes CASSRPGIDTQYF.

As regards this clonotype: Its ends do not fully match the called genes, so a read error is possible. V is TRBV5-1 and J is TRBJ2-5; D is perhaps TRBD2 (7 bases). The CDR3 has 14 amino acids. Germline V gene lookup returns CDR1 SGHRS and CDR2 YFSETQ. The CDR3 nucleotides are TGCGCCAGCAGAGGCCGAGGGGGGGAAGAGAGCCAGTACTTC. It encodes CASRGRGGEESQYF.

This clonotype was seen repeatedly, ten times or more. The V call is TRBV7-2, the J call TRBJ2-4; weak D call: TRBD1 (6 bases). The V end was cut by 1 base, the J end by 2 bases, with 18 bases between. The germline V gene encodes CDR1 SGHTA and CDR2 FQGNSA. CDR3 length: 18 residues. CDR3 loop: CASSLGWGPLTTKNIQYF. In DNA, the CDR3 is TGTGCCAGCAGCTTAGGCTGGGGGCCTCTAACTACCAAAAACATTCAGTACTTC.

This clonotype occurred many times. This rearrangement joins TRBV7-8 to TRBJ2-7; 7 bases are a match to TRBD2. CDR1 is SGHVS and CDR2 is FQNEAQ in the germline V gene. The CDR3 consists of 16 residues. V trimming: 1 base; J trimming: 2 bases; junction bases outside the gene matches: 8. DNA for the CDR3: TGTGCCAGCAGCTTAGTTCCTGAAGGGAGGGCCTACGAGCAGTACTTC. Amino acid sequence: CASSLVPEGRAYEQYF.

The rearrangement joins TRBV11-1 to TRBJ1-2; 8 nucleotides line up with TRBD1. CDR3 size: 18 residues. J gave up 3 bases and V 5 bases, and 17 bases lay outside the gene matches. CDR1 and CDR2 from the germline V gene are SGHAT and FQDESV (reference sequence). CDR3 sequence: CASSTVNSTGGDYYGYTF. CDR3 coding DNA: TGTGCCAGCAGCACAGTAAATAGCACAGGGGGAGACTACTATGGCTACACCTTC.

This clonotype was seen only a few times. This chain uses TRBV20-1 with TRBJ2-3; D gene ambiguous. Per germline, CDR1 DFQATT and CDR2 SNEGSKA (reference sequence). The V and J ends lost 0 bases and 2 bases respectively, with 12 bases between them. The CDR3 sequence is 15 residues long. DNA of the CDR3: TGCAGTGCTAGAGATGTGAACAGCAACACAGATACGCAGTATTTT. Protein: CSARDVNSNTDTQYF.

The chain carries TRBV11-1 and TRBJ2-1; D perhaps matches TRBD2 (5 bases). CDR1 is SGHAT, CDR2 FQDESV, per germline (reference sequence). There are 18 residues in the CDR3. The ends were cut back, 6 bases at V and 0 bases at J, with 21 bases in the middle. CDR3 in amino acids: CASRLLTSQYISYNEQFF. CDR3 sequence (DNA): TGTGCCAGCAGACTCCTAACTAGTCAGTACATCTCCTACAATGAGCAGTTCTTC.

In its sample, this clonotype was seen many times. The chain joins TRBV29-1 to TRBJ2-3; D ambiguous. Trimming left V 8 bases short and J 4 bases short, with 16 bases between. The CDR3 consists of 13 residues. CDR1 and CDR2 (germline): SQVTM, ANQGSEA. The CDR3 nucleotides are TGCAGCCCGTCCCCGAGGAGTGCAGATACGCAGTATTTT. It encodes CSPSPRSADTQYF.